This T cell receptor beta chain emerged from a study of T-cell reconstitution after alpha-beta-depleted transplantation in children. Unique molecular identifiers featured in how the TCRbeta library was prepared. TCRdb recomputed calls from the PCR reads with MiXCR, one row per CDR3 protein. Here the sample spans 40,000 to 55,000 distinct CDR3 sequences, around a tenth being singletons. In germline, CDR1 is MNHEY, CDR2 SMNVEV (reference sequence). CDR3 size: 14 residues. V was clipped by 3 bases and J by 2 bases; unmatched bases: 3. This clonotype was counted ten times or more. Its target is unknown. Whole-study results and caveats: Newly made T cells mostly supplied T-cell counts and diversity one year after transplant.

Specimen: PBMCs, mostly from graft donor cells, collected 60 days after TCRalphabeta/CD19-depleted stem cell transplant. This sequence originates from a male patient aged 2 to 10 who had a stem cell transplant for chronic granulomatous disease, so the T cells may come from the graft donor. J is TRBJ2-7 and V is TRBV27; 8 positions match TRBD1. CDR3 sequence: CASSFSGQAYEQYF. CDR3 bases: TGTGCCAGCAGTTTTTCGGGACAGGCCTACGAGCAGTACTTC.